Presented here are 12 T cell receptor beta chains from one specimen sequenced in a study of blood T cell repertoires in COVID-19. Profiling relied on immunoSEQ multiplex PCR, and the TCRdb table lists in-frame clones only, not all of them. The sample shows approximately 300,000 clones, around 87% of them seen only once. Sequencing used peripheral blood. These TCRs come from a woman between 40 and 55 years old with COVID-19, enrolled during active disease.

The chain uses TRBV19 and TRBJ2-3; 8 bases map to TRBD2. This CDR3 is 16 amino acids long. V was pared by 5 bases and J by 2 bases, with 9 bases of the junction left unmatched. Germline V lookup: CDR1 LNHDA, CDR2 SQIVND (reference sequence). The CDR3 nucleotides read TGTGCCAGTAGTCTCGGGGGGGGCGGGACCACAGATACGCAGTATTTT. Residues: CASSLGGGGTTDTQYF.

The genes are TRBV4-3 and TRBJ1-5, with D maybe TRBD1 (5 bases). Germline lookup yields CDR1 LGHNA and CDR2 YSLEER. Trimming pared 0 bases from V and 4 bases from J, leaving 13 bases between. CDR3 size: 16 residues. CDR3 nucleotide sequence: TGCGCCAGCAGCCAAGATGGGGGGAATTATAATCAGCCCCAGCATTTT. It specifies CASSQDGGNYNQPQHF.

V usage is TRBV5-1 and J usage is TRBJ2-3, with 10 positions matching TRBD2. J gave up 4 bases and V 0 bases, and 11 bases lay outside the gene matches. The length of the CDR3 is 18 residues. Germline values: CDR1 SGHRS, CDR2 YFSETQ. In nucleotides, the CDR3 is TGCGCCAGCAGCTTGGAGGCCCAACTAGCGGGGATTGCAGATACGCAGTATTTT. Translating it yields CASSLEAQLAGIADTQYF. The whole variable domain, filled in from reference TRBV5-1 and TRBJ2-3, reads KAGVTQTPRYLIKTRGQQVTLSCSPISGHRSVSWYQQTPGQGLQFLFEYFSETQRNKGNFPGRFSGRQFSNSRSEMNVSTLELGDSALYLCASSLEAQLAGIADTQYFGPGTRLTVL.

The chain uses TRBV19 and TRBJ1-1; D perhaps matches TRBD1 (5 bases). V dropped 6 bases and J dropped 4 bases, with 21 bases sitting between them. Germline CDR1 and CDR2: LNHDA and SQIVND (reference sequence). The CDR3 totals 16 residues. CDR3 bases: TGTGCCAGTAGCAACCCGGGCGGGGCCAGAGGCACTGAAGCTTTCTTT. This gives the protein CASSNPGGARGTEAFF.

CDR3 DNA sequence: TGCGCCAGCAGCCCTGGCTGGGAGGGTTATGGCTACACCTTC. Amino acid sequence: CASSPGWEGYGYTF. V usage is TRBV5-1 and J usage is TRBJ1-2; D gene unclear. CDR3 length: 14 residues. CDR1 is SGHRS, CDR2 YFSETQ, per germline. Trimming left V 4 bases short and J 5 bases short, with 15 bases between.

This chain uses TRBV25-1 with TRBJ1-2; 8 bases line up with TRBD1. The CDR3 covers 16 residues. CDR1 and CDR2 (germline): MGHDK, SYGVNS. The trim removed 2 bases at V and 4 bases at J, leaving 9 bases unmatched. CDR3 coding DNA: TGTGCCAGCAGTGAAGAGATGGACAGGGATCCCTATGGCTACACCTTC. It is translated as CASSEEMDRDPYGYTF.

V usage is TRBV12-3 or TRBV12-4 and J usage is TRBJ1-2; D is ambiguous. The CDR3 contains 13 residues. Trimming shortened V by 6 bases and J by 4 bases, and 12 bases separated the two germline ends. The CDR3 coding sequence is TGTGCCAGCAGCAAAGTCGGGTTCTATGGCTACACCTTC. This translates into CASSKVGFYGYTF.

This chain joins TRBV11-3 and TRBJ2-7; 10 positions match TRBD2. From germline, CDR1 is SGHNT and CDR2 YENEEA. The trim removed 1 base at V and 5 bases at J, leaving 5 bases unmatched. CDR3 length equals 15 residues. CDR3 sequence (DNA): TGTGCCAGCAGCTTAGGGGGACTAGCGACGAACGAGCAGTACTTC. Its translation is CASSLGGLATNEQYF.

This chain links TRBV2 with TRBJ1-2; TRBD1 aligns across 8 bases. The CDR3 sequence is 15 residues long. Trimming at V came to 1 base and at J to 4 bases, leaving 5 bases not matched to a gene. Per the germline V gene, CDR1 is SNHLY and CDR2 is FYNNEI. In DNA form, the CDR3 reads TGTGCCAGCAGTGAAGGCAGGGGGCTCAGCTATGGCTACACCTTC. It yields the protein CASSEGRGLSYGYTF.

The chain combines TRBV28 with TRBJ1-1, with D maybe TRBD1 (5 bases). The CDR3 length is 13 residues. Germline CDR1 and CDR2: MDHEN and SYDVKM. The ends were cut back, 11 bases at V and 1 base at J, with 14 bases in the middle. CDR3 DNA: TGTGCCCACGGGGCGGGGTCGAACACTGAAGCTTTCTTT. It specifies CAHGAGSNTEAFF.

The rearrangement joins TRBV27 to TRBJ1-4; D remains unclear. The CDR3 loop spans 14 amino acids. V dropped 0 bases and J dropped 5 bases, with 7 bases sitting between them. Per germline, CDR1 MNHEY and CDR2 SMNVEV (reference sequence). For the CDR3, the DNA is TGTGCCAGCAGTTTATCTTGGGAGAATGAAAAACTGTTTTTT. Translating gives CASSLSWENEKLFF.

The rearrangement links TRBV28 to TRBJ2-7; D remains unclear. Trimming removed 2 bases from V and 6 bases from J, with 14 bases in between. In germline, CDR1 is MDHEN, CDR2 SYDVKM. The CDR3 consists of 14 residues. CDR3 nucleotide sequence: TGTGCCAGCAGTTTACCTAAGCGATTAAGCGAGCAGTACTTC. It encodes CASSLPKRLSEQYF.